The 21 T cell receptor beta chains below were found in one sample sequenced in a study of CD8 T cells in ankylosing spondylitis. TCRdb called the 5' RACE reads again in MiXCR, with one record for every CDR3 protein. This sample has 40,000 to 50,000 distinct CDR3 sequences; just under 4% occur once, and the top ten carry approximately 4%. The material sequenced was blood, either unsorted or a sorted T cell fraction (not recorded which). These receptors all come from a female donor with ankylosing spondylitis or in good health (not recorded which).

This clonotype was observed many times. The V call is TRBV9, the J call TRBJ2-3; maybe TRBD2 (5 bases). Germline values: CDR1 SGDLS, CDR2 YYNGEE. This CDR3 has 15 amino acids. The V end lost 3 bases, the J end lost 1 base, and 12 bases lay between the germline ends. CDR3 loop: CASSGGLTGTDTQYF. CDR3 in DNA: TGTGCCAGCAGCGGAGGACTCACGGGCACAGATACGCAGTATTTT.

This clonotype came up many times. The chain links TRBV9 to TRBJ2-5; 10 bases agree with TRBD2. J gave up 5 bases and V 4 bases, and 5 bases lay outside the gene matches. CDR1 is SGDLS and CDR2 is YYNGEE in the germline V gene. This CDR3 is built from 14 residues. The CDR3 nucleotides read TGTGCCAGCAGCCACAGGACTAGCGGTGAGACCCAGTACTTC. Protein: CASSHRTSGETQYF.

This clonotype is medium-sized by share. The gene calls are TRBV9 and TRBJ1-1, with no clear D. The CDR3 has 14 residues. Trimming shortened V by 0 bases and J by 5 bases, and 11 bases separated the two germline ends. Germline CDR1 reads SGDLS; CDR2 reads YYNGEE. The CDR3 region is CASSVEGMRTEAFF. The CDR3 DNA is TGTGCCAGCAGCGTAGAGGGAATGAGGACTGAAGCTTTCTTT. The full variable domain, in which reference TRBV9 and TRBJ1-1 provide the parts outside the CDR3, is DSGVTQTPKHLITATGQRVTLRCSPRSGDLSVYWYQQSLDQGLQFLIQYYNGEERAKGNILERFSAQQFPDLHSELNLSSLELGDSALYFCASSVEGMRTEAFFGQGTRLTVV.

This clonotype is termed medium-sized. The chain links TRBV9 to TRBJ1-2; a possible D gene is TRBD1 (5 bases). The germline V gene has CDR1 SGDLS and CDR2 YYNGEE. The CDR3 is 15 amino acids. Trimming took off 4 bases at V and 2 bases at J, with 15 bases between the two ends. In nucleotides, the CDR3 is TGTGCCAGCAGCTCCTTCGGGGGACCAAACTATGGCTACACCTTC. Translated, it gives CASSSFGGPNYGYTF.

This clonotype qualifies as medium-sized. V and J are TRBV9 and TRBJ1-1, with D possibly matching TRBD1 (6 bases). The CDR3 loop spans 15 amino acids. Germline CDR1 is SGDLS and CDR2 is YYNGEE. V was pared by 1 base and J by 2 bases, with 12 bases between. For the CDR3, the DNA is TGTGCCAGCAGCGTAACACCGGGACAAAACACTGAAGCTTTCTTT. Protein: CASSVTPGQNTEAFF.

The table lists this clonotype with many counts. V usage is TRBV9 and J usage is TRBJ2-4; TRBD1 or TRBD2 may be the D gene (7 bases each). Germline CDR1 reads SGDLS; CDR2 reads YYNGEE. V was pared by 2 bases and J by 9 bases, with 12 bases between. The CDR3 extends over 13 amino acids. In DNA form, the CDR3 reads TGTGCCAGCAGCGTTACAGGGGAGGGCATTCAGTACTTC. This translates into CASSVTGEGIQYF.

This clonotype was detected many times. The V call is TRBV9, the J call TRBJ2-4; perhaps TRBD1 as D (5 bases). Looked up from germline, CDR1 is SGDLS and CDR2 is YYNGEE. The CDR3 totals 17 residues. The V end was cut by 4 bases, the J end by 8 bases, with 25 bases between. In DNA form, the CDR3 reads TGTGCCAGCAGCCCCCGGACAAGTAAAGCCTCCAATGACATTCAGTACTTC. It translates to CASSPRTSKASNDIQYF.

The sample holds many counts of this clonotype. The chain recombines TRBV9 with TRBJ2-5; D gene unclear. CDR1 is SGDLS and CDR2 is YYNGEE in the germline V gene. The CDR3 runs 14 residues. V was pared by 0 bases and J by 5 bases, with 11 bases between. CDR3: CASSVGPPSETQYF. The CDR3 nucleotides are TGTGCCAGCAGCGTAGGCCCCCCCTCGGAGACCCAGTACTTC.

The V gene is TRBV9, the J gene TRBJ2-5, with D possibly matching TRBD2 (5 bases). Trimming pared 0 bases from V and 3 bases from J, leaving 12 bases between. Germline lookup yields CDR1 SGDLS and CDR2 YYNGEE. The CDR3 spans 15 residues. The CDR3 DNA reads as TGTGCCAGCAGCGTAGGGGTTAGCGCCAAAGAGACCCAGTACTTC. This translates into CASSVGVSAKETQYF.

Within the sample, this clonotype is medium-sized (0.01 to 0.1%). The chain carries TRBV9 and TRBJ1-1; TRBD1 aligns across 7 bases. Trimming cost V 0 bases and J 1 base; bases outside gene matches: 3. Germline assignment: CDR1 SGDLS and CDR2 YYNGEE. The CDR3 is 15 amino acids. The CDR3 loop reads CASSVDGTANTEAFF. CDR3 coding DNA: TGTGCCAGCAGCGTAGACGGGACAGCGAACACTGAAGCTTTCTTT.

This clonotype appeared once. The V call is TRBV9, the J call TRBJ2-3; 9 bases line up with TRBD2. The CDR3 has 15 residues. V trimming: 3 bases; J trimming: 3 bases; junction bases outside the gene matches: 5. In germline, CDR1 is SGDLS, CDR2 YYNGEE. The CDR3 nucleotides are TGTGCCAGCAGCGCAGCGGGGGGTGGAACAGATACGCAGTATTTT. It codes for CASSAAGGGTDTQYF.

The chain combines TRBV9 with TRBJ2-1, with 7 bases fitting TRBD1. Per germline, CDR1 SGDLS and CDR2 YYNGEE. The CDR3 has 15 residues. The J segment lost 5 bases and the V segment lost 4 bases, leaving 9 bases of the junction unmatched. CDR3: CASSPILTGNNEQFF. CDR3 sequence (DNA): TGTGCCAGCAGCCCCATCCTGACAGGGAACAATGAGCAGTTCTTC.

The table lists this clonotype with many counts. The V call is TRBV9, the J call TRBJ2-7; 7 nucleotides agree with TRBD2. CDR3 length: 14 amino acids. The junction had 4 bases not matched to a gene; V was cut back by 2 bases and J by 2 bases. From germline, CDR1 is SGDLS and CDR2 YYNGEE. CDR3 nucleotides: TGTGCCAGCAGCGTCTCCGGGACTACCTACGAGCAGTACTTC. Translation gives CASSVSGTTYEQYF.

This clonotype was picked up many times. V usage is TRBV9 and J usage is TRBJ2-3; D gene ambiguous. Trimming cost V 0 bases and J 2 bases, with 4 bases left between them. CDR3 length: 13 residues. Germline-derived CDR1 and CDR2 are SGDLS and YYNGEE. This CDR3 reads CASSVGFTDTQYF. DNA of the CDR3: TGTGCCAGCAGCGTAGGTTTCACAGATACGCAGTATTTT.

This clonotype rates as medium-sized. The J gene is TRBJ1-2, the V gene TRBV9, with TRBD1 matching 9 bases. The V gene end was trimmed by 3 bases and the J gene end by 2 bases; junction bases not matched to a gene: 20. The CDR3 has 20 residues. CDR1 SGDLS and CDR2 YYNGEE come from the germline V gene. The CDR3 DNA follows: TGTGCCAGCAGCGCAATGACTAGGGGACAGGGTCTTAGGACCAACTATGGCTACACCTTC. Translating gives CASSAMTRGQGLRTNYGYTF.

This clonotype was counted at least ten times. CDR3 bases: TGTGCCAGCAGCGTAGGTGGACTCTCCTACTCTGGAAACACCATATATTTT. It codes for CASSVGGLSYSGNTIYF. The V gene is TRBV9, the J gene TRBJ1-3; no reliable D call. Per the germline V gene, CDR1 is SGDLS and CDR2 is YYNGEE. This CDR3 has 17 residues. The V end lost 0 bases, the J end lost 0 bases, and 13 bases lay between the germline ends.

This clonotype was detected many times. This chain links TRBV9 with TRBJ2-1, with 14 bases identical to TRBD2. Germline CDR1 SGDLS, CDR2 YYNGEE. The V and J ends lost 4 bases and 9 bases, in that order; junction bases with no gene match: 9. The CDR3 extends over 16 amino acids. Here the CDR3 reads CASSPTGTSGGPEQFF. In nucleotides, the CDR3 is TGTGCCAGCAGCCCCACCGGGACTAGCGGGGGTCCTGAGCAGTTCTTC.

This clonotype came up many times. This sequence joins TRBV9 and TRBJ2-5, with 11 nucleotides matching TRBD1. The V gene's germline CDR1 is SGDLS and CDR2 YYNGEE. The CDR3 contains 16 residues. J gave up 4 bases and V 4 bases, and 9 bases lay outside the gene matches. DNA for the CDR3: TGTGCCAGCAGCTTCTCCTCGGGACAGGGGGTAGAGACCCAGTACTTC. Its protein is CASSFSSGQGVETQYF.

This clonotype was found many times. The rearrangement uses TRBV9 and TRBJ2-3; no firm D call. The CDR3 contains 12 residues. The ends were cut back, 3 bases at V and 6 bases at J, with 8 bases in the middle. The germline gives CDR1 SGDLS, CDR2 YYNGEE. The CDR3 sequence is CASSEHVDTQYF. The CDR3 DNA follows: TGTGCCAGCAGCGAACACGTGGATACGCAGTATTTT. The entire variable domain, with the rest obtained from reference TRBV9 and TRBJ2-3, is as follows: DSGVTQTPKHLITATGQRVTLRCSPRSGDLSVYWYQQSLDQGLQFLIQYYNGEERAKGNILERFSAQQFPDLHSELNLSSLELGDSALYFCASSEHVDTQYFGPGTRLTVL.

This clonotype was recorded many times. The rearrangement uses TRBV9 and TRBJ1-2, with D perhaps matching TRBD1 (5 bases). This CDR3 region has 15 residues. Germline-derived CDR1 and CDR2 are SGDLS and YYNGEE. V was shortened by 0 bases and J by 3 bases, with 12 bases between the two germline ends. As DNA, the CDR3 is TGTGCCAGCAGCGTAGGGCTGGGGCTCGACTATGGCTACACCTTC. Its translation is CASSVGLGLDYGYTF.

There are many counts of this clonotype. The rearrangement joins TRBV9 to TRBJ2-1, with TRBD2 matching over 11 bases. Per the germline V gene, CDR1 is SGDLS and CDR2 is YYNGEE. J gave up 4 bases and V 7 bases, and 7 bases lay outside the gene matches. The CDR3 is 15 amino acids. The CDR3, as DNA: TGTGCCAGCGGGCGGGGACTAGCGGATTACAATGAGCAGTTCTTC. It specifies CASGRGLADYNEQFF.